This TCR beta chain was sequenced in a study of T cells in Graves' hyperthyroidism and ophthalmopathy. In its sample, this clonotype was seen many times. Trimming pared 1 base from V and 1 base from J, leaving 7 bases between. The CDR3 is made up of 15 amino acids. The V gene's germline CDR1 is SGHVS and CDR2 FNYEAQ. The diagnoses drew upon clinical symptoms, serum thyroxine and TRAb, thyroid ultrasound and orbital computed tomography. The blood sample dates from first hyperthyroidism diagnosis, preceding any ophthalmopathy symptoms. The source of the PBMCs was 8 to 10 ml of fresh peripheral blood. TCR beta CDR3 sequences were amplified from RNA transcripts. A set of HTBI primers served as the primers for a first-round RT-PCR of the TCR CDR3. TCRdb passed the multiplex PCR reads through MiXCR, listing each CDR3 protein once. Among a few hundred thousand distinct CDR3 sequences listed, about 14% were seen once.

The chain combines TRBV7-6 with TRBJ2-2; D is undetermined. This receptor was identified in a middle-aged woman with Graves' hyperthyroidism that later progressed to Graves' ophthalmopathy. The source material was blood. CDR3 sequence reads: CASSLVRGNTGELFF. The CDR3 DNA sequence: TGTGCCAGCAGCTTAGTCAGAGGGAACACCGGGGAGCTGTTTTTT.